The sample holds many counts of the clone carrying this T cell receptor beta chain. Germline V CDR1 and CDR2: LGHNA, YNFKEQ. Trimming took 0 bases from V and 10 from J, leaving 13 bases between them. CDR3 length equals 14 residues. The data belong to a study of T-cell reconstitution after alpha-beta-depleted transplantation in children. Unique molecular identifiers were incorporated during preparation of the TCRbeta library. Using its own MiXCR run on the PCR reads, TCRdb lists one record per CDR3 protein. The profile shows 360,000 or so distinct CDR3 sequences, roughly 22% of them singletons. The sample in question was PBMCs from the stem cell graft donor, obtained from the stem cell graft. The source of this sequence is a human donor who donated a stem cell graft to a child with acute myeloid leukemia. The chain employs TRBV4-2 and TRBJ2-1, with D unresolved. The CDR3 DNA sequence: TGTGCCAGCAGCCAAGACGGTATAGGGAAGGAGCAGTTCTTC. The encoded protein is CASSQDGIGKEQFF.